This T cell receptor beta chain was observed in a study of cytomegalovirus exposure and HLA in healthy donors. Both 60 Vbeta primers and 13 Jbeta primers went into the PCR. Assay: immunoSEQ multiplex PCR; the TCRdb copy retains only in-frame clones and omits some. This sample has approximately 150,000 clones, with about 80% found just once. This CDR3 region has 15 residues. V was clipped by 4 bases and J by 4 bases; unmatched bases: 10. CDR1 and CDR2 from the germline V gene are SGHTS and YDEGEE. The clonotype comes from a woman in her sixties in good health and CMV-seropositive. V usage is TRBV5-8 and J usage is TRBJ2-7; 8 bases align to TRBD2. The sequenced sample consisted of PBMCs. The CDR3 protein is CASSIGSGSDYEQYF. The CDR3 DNA follows: TGTGCCAGCAGCATAGGGAGCGGGAGTGATTACGAGCAGTACTTC.